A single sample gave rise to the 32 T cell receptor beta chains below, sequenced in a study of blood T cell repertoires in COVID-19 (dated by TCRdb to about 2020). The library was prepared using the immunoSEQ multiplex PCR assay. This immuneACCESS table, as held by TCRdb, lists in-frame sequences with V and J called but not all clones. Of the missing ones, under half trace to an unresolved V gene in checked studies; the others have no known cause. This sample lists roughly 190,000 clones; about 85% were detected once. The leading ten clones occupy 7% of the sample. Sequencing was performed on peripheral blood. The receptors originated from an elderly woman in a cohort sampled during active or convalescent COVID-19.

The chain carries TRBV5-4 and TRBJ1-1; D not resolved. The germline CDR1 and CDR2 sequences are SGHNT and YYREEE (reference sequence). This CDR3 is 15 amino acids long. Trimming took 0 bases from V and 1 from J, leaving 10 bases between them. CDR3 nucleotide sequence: TGTGCCAGCAGCTTGGCCGGGAGCCCGAACACTGAAGCTTTCTTT. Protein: CASSLAGSPNTEAFF.

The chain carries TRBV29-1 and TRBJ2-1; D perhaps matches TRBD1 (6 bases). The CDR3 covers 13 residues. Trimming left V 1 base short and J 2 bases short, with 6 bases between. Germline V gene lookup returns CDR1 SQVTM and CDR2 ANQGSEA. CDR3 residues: CSVEGTAYNEQFF. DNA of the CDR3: TGCAGCGTTGAAGGGACAGCCTACAATGAGCAGTTCTTC.

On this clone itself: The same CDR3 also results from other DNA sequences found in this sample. This chain's CDR3 is CASSRRGGETQYF. The CDR3 region has the DNA TGTGCCAGCAGTAGGAGGGGGGGGGAGACCCAGTACTTC. V and J are TRBV12-3 or TRBV12-4 and TRBJ2-5; tentatively, D is TRBD2 (7 bases). The CDR3 runs to 13 residues. V was trimmed by 5 bases and J by 5 bases, leaving 12 bases between them.

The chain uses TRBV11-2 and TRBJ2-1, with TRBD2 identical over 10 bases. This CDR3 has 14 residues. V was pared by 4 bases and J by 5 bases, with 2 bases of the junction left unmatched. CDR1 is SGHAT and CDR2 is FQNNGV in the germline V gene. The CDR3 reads CASSSGLADNEQFF. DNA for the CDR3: TGTGCCAGCAGCTCCGGACTAGCGGACAATGAGCAGTTCTTC. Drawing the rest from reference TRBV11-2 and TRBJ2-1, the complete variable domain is EAGVAQSPRYKIIEKRQSVAFWCNPISGHATLYWYQQILGQGPKLLIQFQNNGVVDDSQLPKDRFSAERLKGVDSTLKIQPAKLEDSAVYLCASSSGLADNEQFFGPGTRLTVL.

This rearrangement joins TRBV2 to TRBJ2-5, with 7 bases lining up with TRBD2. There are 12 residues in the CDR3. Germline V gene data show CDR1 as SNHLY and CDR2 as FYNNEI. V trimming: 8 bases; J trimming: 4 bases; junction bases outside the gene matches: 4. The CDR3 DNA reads TGTGCCAGCGGGCCGGGGGGAGAGACCCAGTACTTC. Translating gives CASGPGGETQYF.

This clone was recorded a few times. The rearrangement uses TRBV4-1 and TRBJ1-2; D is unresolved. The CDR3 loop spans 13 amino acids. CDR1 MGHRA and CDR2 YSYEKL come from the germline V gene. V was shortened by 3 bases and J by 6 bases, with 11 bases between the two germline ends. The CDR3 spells CASSHLPSDGYTF. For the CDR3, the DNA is TGCGCCAGCAGCCACCTCCCCTCAGATGGCTACACCTTC.

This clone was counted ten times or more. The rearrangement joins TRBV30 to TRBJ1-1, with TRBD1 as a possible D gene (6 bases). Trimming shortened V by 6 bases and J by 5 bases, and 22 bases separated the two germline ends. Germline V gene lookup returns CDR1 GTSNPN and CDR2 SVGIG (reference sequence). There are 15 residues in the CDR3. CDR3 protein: CACFSPHRVGTEAFF. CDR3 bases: TGTGCCTGTTTCTCCCCGCACAGGGTCGGGACTGAAGCTTTCTTT.

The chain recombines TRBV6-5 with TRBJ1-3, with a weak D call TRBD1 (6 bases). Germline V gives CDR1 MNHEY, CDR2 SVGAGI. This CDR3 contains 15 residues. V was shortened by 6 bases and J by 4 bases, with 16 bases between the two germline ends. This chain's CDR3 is CASSAQGRSGNTIYF. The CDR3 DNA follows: TGTGCCAGCAGCGCACAGGGAAGATCGGGAAACACCATATATTTT.

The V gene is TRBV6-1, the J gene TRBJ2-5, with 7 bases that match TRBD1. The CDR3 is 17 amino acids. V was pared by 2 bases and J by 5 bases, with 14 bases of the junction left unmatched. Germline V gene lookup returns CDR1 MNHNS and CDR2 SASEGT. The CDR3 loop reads CASSENWRTGLVETQYF. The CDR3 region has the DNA TGTGCCAGCAGTGAAAATTGGAGGACAGGACTGGTGGAGACCCAGTACTTC.

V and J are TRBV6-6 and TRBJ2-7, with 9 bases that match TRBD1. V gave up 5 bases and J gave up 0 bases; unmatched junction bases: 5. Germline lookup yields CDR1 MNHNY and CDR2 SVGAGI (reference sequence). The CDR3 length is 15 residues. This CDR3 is CASSADRGFSYEQYV. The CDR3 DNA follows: TGTGCCAGCAGTGCCGACAGGGGGTTCTCCTACGAGCAGTACGTC.

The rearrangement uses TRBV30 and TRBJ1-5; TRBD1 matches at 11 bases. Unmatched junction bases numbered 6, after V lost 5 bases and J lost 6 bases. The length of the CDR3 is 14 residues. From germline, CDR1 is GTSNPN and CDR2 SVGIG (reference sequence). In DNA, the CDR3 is TGTGCCTGGGGTTGGACAGGGGGCTTTCAGCCCCAGCATTTT. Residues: CAWGWTGGFQPQHF.

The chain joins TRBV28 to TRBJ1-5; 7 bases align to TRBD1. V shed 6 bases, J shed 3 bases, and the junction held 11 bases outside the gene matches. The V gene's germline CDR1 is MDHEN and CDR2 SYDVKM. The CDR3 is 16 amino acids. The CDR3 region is CASRYRMGQINQPQHF. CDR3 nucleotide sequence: TGTGCCAGCAGATATAGGATGGGACAGATCAATCAGCCCCAGCATTTT. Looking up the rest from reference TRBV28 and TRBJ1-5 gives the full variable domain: DVKVTQSSRYLVKRTGEKVFLECVQDMDHENMFWYRQDPGLGLRLIYFSYDVKMKEKGDIPEGYSVSREKKERFSLILESASTNQTSMYLCASRYRMGQINQPQHFGDGTRLSIL.

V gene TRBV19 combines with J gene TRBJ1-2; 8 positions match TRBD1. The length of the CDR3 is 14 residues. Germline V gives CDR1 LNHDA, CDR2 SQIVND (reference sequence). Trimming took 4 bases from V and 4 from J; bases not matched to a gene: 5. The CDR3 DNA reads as TGTGCCAGTAGTAAGACAGGGGTCGCCTATGGCTACACCTTC. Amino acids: CASSKTGVAYGYTF.

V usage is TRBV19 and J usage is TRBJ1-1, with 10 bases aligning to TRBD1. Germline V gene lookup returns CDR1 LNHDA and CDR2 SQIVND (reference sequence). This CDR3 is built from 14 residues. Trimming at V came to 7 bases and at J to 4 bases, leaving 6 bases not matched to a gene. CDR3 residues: CASIRTGGSTEAFF. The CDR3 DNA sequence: TGTGCCAGTATCCGGACAGGGGGTAGCACTGAAGCTTTCTTT.

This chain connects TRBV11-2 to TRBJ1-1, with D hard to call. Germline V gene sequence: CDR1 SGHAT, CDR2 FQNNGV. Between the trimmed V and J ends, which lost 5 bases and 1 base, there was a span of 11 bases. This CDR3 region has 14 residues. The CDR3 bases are TGTGCCAGCAGCAGGTCGCGCGGGAACACTGAAGCTTTCTTT. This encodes CASSRSRGNTEAFF.

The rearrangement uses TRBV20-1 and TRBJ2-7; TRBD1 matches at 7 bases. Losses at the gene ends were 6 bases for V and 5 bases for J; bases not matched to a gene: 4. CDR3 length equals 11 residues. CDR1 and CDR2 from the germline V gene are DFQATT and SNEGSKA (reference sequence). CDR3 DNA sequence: TGCAGTGCCGCACAGGGGAACGAGCAGTACTTC. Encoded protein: CSAAQGNEQYF.

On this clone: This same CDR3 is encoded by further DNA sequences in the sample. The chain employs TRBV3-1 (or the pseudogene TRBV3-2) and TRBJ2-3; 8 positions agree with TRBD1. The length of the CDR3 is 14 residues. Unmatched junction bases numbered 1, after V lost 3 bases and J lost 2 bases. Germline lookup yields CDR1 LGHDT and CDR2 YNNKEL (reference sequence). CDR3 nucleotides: TGTGCCAGCAGCCAGGGACAGGCCACAGATACGCAGTATTTT. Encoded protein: CASSQGQATDTQYF.

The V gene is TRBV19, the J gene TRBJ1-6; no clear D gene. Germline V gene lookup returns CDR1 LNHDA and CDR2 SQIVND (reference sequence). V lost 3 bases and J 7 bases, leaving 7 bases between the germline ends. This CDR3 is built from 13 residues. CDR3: CASSISPNSPLHF. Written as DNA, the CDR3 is TGTGCCAGTAGTATTTCCCCGAATTCACCCCTCCACTTT.

The CDR3 sequence is CASSQVYSGNTIYF. The CDR3 DNA follows: TGTGCCAGCAGCCAGGTCTACTCTGGAAACACCATATATTTT. V usage is TRBV5-5 and J usage is TRBJ1-3; D ambiguous. The V end lost 4 bases, the J end lost 0 bases, and 8 bases lay between the germline ends. CDR3 length: 14 residues. Germline CDR1 is SGHKS and CDR2 is YYEKEE (reference sequence).

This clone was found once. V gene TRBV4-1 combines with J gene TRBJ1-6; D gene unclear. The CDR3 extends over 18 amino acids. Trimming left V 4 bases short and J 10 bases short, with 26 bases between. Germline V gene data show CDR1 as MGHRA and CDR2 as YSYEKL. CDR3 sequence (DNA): TGCGCCAGCAGCCCTATTTTCAGGACGGGCACTGAGGGCTCACCCCTCCACTTT. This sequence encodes CASSPIFRTGTEGSPLHF.

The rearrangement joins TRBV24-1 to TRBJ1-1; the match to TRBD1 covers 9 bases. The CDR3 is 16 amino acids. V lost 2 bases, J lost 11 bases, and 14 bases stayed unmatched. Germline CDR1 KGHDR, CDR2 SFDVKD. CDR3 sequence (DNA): TGTGCCACCAGTGATTCCGCCGGCGGACAGGGGCCGGCGGCTTTCTTT. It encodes CATSDSAGGQGPAAFF.

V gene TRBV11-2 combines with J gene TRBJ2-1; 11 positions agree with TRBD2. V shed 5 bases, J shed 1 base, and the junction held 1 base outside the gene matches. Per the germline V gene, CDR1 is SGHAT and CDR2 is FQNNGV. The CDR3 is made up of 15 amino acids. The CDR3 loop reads CASSTSGSSYNEQFF. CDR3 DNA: TGTGCCAGCAGCACTAGCGGGAGTTCCTACAATGAGCAGTTCTTC.

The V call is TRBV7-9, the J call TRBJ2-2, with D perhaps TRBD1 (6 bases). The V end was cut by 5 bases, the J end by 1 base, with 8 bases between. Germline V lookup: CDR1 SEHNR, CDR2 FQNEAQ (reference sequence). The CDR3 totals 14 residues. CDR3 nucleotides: TGTGCCAGCAGCCAGACAGGGAACACCGGGGAGCTGTTTTTT. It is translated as CASSQTGNTGELFF.

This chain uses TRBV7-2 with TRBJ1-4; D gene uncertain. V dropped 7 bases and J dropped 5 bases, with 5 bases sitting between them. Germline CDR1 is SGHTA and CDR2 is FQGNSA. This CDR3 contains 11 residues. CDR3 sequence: CASTMNEKLFF. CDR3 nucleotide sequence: TGTGCCAGCACCATGAATGAAAAACTGTTTTTT.

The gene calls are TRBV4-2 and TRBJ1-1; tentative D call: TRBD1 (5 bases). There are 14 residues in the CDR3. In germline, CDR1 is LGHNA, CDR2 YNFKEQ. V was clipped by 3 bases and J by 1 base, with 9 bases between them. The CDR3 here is CASSQPTGNTEAFF. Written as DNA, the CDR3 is TGTGCCAGCAGCCAGCCCACAGGGAACACTGAAGCTTTCTTT.

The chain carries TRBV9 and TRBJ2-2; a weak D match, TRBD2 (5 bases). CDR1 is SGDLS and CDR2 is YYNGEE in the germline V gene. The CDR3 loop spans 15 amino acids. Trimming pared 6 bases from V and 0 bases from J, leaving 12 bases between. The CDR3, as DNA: TGTGCCAGCACCCCTCCCGGGACGAACACCGGGGAGCTGTTTTTT. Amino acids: CASTPPGTNTGELFF.

The CDR3: CASSQHRLVVGELFF. As DNA, the CDR3 is TGTGCCAGCAGCCAACATCGTCTAGTTGTCGGGGAGCTGTTTTTT. The chain joins TRBV14 to TRBJ2-2; no clear D gene. V shed 2 bases and J shed 7 bases, with 14 bases lying between them. Germline CDR1 and CDR2: SGHDN and FVKESK. The CDR3 runs to 15 residues.

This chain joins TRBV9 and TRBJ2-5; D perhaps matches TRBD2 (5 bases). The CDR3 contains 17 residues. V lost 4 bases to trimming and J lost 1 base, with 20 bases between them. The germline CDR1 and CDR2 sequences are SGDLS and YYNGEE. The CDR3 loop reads CASSPALLAGAQETQYF. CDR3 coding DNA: TGTGCCAGCAGCCCTGCCCTGCTGGCGGGCGCCCAAGAGACCCAGTACTTC.

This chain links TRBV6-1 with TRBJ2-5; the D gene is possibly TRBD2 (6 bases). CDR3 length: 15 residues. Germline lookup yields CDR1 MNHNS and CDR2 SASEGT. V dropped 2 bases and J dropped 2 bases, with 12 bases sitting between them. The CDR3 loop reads CASSEWGDRQETQYF. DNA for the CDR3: TGTGCCAGCAGTGAATGGGGGGATAGGCAAGAGACCCAGTACTTC.

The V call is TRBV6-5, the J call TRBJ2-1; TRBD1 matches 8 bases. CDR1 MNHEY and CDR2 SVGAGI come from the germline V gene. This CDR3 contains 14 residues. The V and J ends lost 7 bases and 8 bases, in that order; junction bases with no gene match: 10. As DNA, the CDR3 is TGTGCCAGCACGACCACAGGGGGTATCGATGAGCAGTTCTTC. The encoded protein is CASTTTGGIDEQFF.

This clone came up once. The CDR3 region is CASSIGVFTDTQYF. CDR3 sequence (DNA): TGTGCCAGTAGTATCGGGGTTTTCACAGATACGCAGTATTTT. This chain uses TRBV19 with TRBJ2-3; D perhaps matches TRBD2 (5 bases). Trimming removed 3 bases at V and 2 bases at J, with 9 bases between. This CDR3 spans 14 amino acids. The V gene's germline CDR1 is LNHDA and CDR2 SQIVND (reference sequence).

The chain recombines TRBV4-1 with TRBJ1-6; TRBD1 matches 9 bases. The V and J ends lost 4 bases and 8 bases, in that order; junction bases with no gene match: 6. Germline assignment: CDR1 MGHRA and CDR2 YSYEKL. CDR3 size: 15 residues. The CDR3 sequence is CASSLGQGLDSPLHF. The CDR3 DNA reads TGCGCCAGCAGCCTGGGACAGGGCCTCGATTCACCCCTCCACTTT.